What follows is one T cell receptor (beta chain) and its context. Its antigen remains unidentified. The time point was: persistent/refractory GD, antithyroid drugs over 5 years with positive TRAb. Researchers made the TCR library from RNA that was extracted from PBMCs. It was by American Thyroid Association guidelines that Graves' disease was diagnosed. CDR1 is GTSNPN and CDR2 is SVGIG in the germline V gene (reference sequence). The CDR3 is 13 residues long. Germline trimming cut 1 base from V and 4 bases from J; bases unmatched to any gene: 1. Arm-PCR of CDR3 regions and iRepertoire HTBI primers were the basis on which TCR beta libraries were built. From the multiplex PCR reads, TCRdb called clonotypes with MiXCR, one entry per CDR3 protein. The data hold 350,000 to 500,000 distinct CDR3 sequences, with 21% observed a single time. These data come from a study of regulatory T cells in long-lasting Graves disease. Study-level background: Treatment with antithyroid drugs for over 5 years, together with positive TSH receptor antibodies, meant persistent Graves' disease.

Findings and limits, study-wide: Public clonotype sharing was higher in persistent than newly diagnosed patients.

Sequenced here: peripheral blood mononuclear cells (PBMCs), sampled when the disease was refractory, from a patient treated with antithyroid drugs. The receptor was derived from a female donor with Graves disease. The chain combines TRBV30 with TRBJ1-2; 9 nucleotides agree with TRBD1. In DNA form, the CDR3 reads TGTGCCTGGAGTGGGGGACAGGGCTATGGCTACACCTTC. This sequence encodes CAWSGGQGYGYTF.